Sequencing of this T cell receptor beta chain was carried out in a study of blood T cell repertoires in COVID-19 (dated by TCRdb to 2018 to 2021). Regarding the study in general: Collaborator samples came from the United States, Italy and Spain and covered acute and convalescent phases of COVID-19. The material from the prospective study consisted of cDNA or gDNA derived from T cells, B-cell-depleted T cells, or PBMCs. Subjects who had been exposed to COVID-19, were actively infected with it, or had recovered from it provided the deeply sampled blood TCRbeta repertoires that made up the dataset. The repertoires were made available in a free public database intended to serve as a resource for research on the immune response to SARS-CoV-2. The samples were drawn from the first 160 participants of the ongoing ImmuneRACE study and from roughly 1,300 subjects provided by 6 global collaborators. The sample metadata nearly always contained a de-identified subject ID, COVID-19 status, age in years and sex. Where available, HLA class I and class II types were taken from metadata supplied by the sample provider and were not determined by assay-based typing.

The collaborating institutions used their own protocols to collect whole blood in K2EDTA tubes. For TCRbeta analysis, collaborators shipped samples as frozen whole blood, isolated PBMCs, or DNA extracted from either of those sample types. CDR3 length: 15 amino acids, cysteine to phenylalanine. Only the CDR3 DNA is retained, 45 bases long and in frame from the first base. For CDR1 and CDR2, the germline V gene lists MNHEY and SVGEGT. V is cut by 2 bases and J by 8 bases, and the space between the germline ends is 18 bases. Study-wide findings and limitations: Clinical and demographic metadata were provided uncurated, with the amount varying by source and participant.

TCRbeta CDR3 regions were amplified from genomic DNA by means of the immunoSEQ Assay, a bias-controlled multiplex PCR. As for the original processing: Nucleated cell counts per sample were estimated from amplification of reference gene primers within the assay. To quantify the absolute abundance of each unique TCRbeta CDR3 rearrangement, sequence reads were collapsed and filtered. For each sample, productive Simpson clonality was calculated by taking the square root of Simpson's diversity index across productive rearrangements. TCRdb's version of the immuneACCESS table is confined to in-frame rearrangements and falls short of the full clone set. An unresolved V gene accounts for under half of the shortfall where checked; the remainder is of unknown origin. The V and J calls and clone size come from that table; D and trimming were worked out from the DNA. The table for this sample lists 75,000 to 100,000 clones; over 65% of them were counted only once. The ten most abundant clones make up 9.5% to 12% of the sample.

About this clone: Its cognate antigen has yet to be identified. Base qualities are not provided; no much larger clone lies one nucleotide away.

The sequence was obtained from a human donor in a cohort sampled during active COVID-19. The sequencing input was peripheral blood. The V gene is TRBV6-2 or TRBV6-3 and the J gene is TRBJ1-2; confidence is insufficient to name the D gene. The CDR3 in this case is CASSYVTTYSYGYTF. Read as DNA, the sequence is TGTGCCAGCAGTTACGTGACCACCTACAGTTACGGCTACACCTTC.